This is a list of T cell receptor beta chains from one sample in a study of graft-versus-host responses after intestinal transplantation. The repertoire was sequenced with immunoSEQ multiplex PCR; TCRdb's copy has only in-frame clones and lacks some. The table shows 85,000 to 110,000 clones, with approximately 93% occurring only once. No antigen has been assigned to these receptors. The sequencing here drew on unstimulated CD8+ T cells sorted from spleen or lymph node cells, taken before intestinal transplant. The receptors here all came from a human donor who received an intestinal transplant. CDR3s include the opening cysteine and the closing phenylalanine or tryptophan. A D gene is named only where the DNA matches it firmly. Part of the rows lack a size; the others show once, few, many or a class for expanded clones.

d_call: -; j_call: TRBJ2-1; v_call: TRBV5-4; clone_size: once; cdr3_aa: CASSRYNEQFF; cdr3_nt: TGTGCCAGCAGTCGTTACAATGAGCAGTTCTTC
d_call: -; j_call: TRBJ1-5; v_call: TRBV11-2; clone_size: -; cdr3_aa: CASSPGVLNQPQHF; cdr3_nt: TGTGCCAGCAGTCCAGGGGTTCTCAATCAGCCCCAGCATTTT
d_call: TRBD1; j_call: TRBJ2-7; v_call: TRBV19; clone_size: -; cdr3_aa: CASSLQGASYEQYF; cdr3_nt: TGTGCCAGTAGCCTACAGGGGGCGTCCTACGAGCAGTACTTC
d_call: -; j_call: TRBJ1-3; v_call: TRBV7-9; clone_size: -; cdr3_aa: CASSLGPGVRNTIYF; cdr3_nt: TGTGCCAGCAGCTTGGGGCCTGGTGTGAGAAACACCATATATTTT
d_call: -; j_call: TRBJ2-2; v_call: TRBV25-1; clone_size: -; cdr3_aa: CASSVGNTGELFF; cdr3_nt: TGTGCCAGCAGTGTAGGGAACACCGGGGAGCTGTTTTTT
d_call: -; j_call: TRBJ1-6; v_call: TRBV6-6; clone_size: once; cdr3_aa: CASSYFRVWYSPLHF; cdr3_nt: TGTGCCAGCAGTTACTTCAGGGTTTGGTACTCACCCCTCCACTTT
d_call: -; j_call: TRBJ2-3; v_call: TRBV5-1; clone_size: -; cdr3_aa: CASSFGGTQYF; cdr3_nt: TGCGCCAGCAGCTTCGGGGGTACGCAGTATTTT
d_call: -; j_call: TRBJ2-3; v_call: TRBV4-1; clone_size: -; cdr3_aa: CASSPFAGATDTQYF; cdr3_nt: TGCGCCAGCAGCCCATTTGCGGGGGCTACAGATACGCAGTATTTT
d_call: -; j_call: TRBJ2-1; v_call: TRBV7-6; clone_size: -; cdr3_aa: CASSSFKERSYNEQFF; cdr3_nt: TGTGCCAGCAGCTCCTTCAAGGAACGCTCCTACAATGAGCAGTTCTTC
d_call: TRBD2; j_call: TRBJ2-3; v_call: TRBV7-9; clone_size: -; cdr3_aa: CASSSLLAGGTDTQYF; cdr3_nt: TGTGCCAGCAGCTCCTTACTAGCGGGGGGGACAGATACGCAGTATTTT
d_call: TRBD1; j_call: TRBJ1-1; v_call: TRBV11-2; clone_size: -; cdr3_aa: CASSPPGDRRNTEAFF; cdr3_nt: TGTGCCAGCAGCCCCCCGGGGGACAGGAGGAACACTGAAGCTTTCTTT
d_call: TRBD2; j_call: TRBJ2-3; v_call: TRBV2; clone_size: -; cdr3_aa: CASKGSSGVTDTQYF; cdr3_nt: TGTGCCAGCAAAGGCTCCAGCGGGGTGACAGATACGCAGTATTTT
d_call: -; j_call: TRBJ2-2; v_call: TRBV5-8; clone_size: -; cdr3_aa: CASSTGLTGELFF; cdr3_nt: TGTGCCAGCAGCACAGGGCTCACCGGGGAGCTGTTTTTT
d_call: TRBD1; j_call: TRBJ1-1; v_call: TRBV19; clone_size: -; cdr3_aa: CASSMNRGTEAFF; cdr3_nt: TGTGCCAGTAGTATGAACAGGGGCACTGAAGCTTTCTTT
d_call: -; j_call: TRBJ2-3; v_call: TRBV28; clone_size: -; cdr3_aa: CASSLAHRGTDTQYF; cdr3_nt: TGTGCCAGCAGTTTAGCCCATCGGGGCACAGATACGCAGTATTTT
d_call: TRBD1; j_call: TRBJ2-2; v_call: TRBV27; clone_size: -; cdr3_aa: CASSSRQGVNTGELFF; cdr3_nt: TGTGCCAGCAGTTCCCGACAGGGAGTGAACACCGGGGAGCTGTTTTTT
d_call: -; j_call: TRBJ2-7; v_call: TRBV19; clone_size: -; cdr3_aa: CASRSALHEQYF; cdr3_nt: TGTGCCAGTCGGTCCGCCCTCCACGAGCAGTACTTC
d_call: TRBD2; j_call: TRBJ2-3; v_call: TRBV27; clone_size: -; cdr3_aa: CASRTTSGSSTDTQYF; cdr3_nt: TGTGCCAGCAGAACCACTAGCGGATCTAGCACAGATACGCAGTATTTT
d_call: -; j_call: TRBJ1-6; v_call: TRBV27; clone_size: -; cdr3_aa: CASSLVQGMGSPLHF; cdr3_nt: TGTGCCAGCAGTTTAGTGCAGGGCATGGGTTCACCCCTCCACTTT
d_call: TRBD2; j_call: TRBJ2-7; v_call: TRBV5-4; clone_size: -; cdr3_aa: CASSLTSGGSYEQYF; cdr3_nt: TGTGCCAGCAGCTTGACTAGCGGGGGGTCCTACGAGCAGTACTTC
d_call: TRBD1; j_call: TRBJ2-7; v_call: TRBV5-6; clone_size: few; cdr3_aa: CASSAGQGRDEQYF; cdr3_nt: TGTGCCAGCAGCGCGGGACAGGGCCGCGACGAGCAGTACTTC
d_call: TRBD2; j_call: TRBJ2-3; v_call: TRBV6-4; clone_size: -; cdr3_aa: CASSDSSGGTDTQYF; cdr3_nt: TGTGCCAGCAGTGACTCTAGCGGGGGCACAGATACGCAGTATTTT
d_call: -; j_call: TRBJ1-6; v_call: TRBV7-9; clone_size: -; cdr3_aa: CAGGGSYNSPLHF; cdr3_nt: TGTGCTGGGGGGGGCTCCTATAATTCACCCCTCCACTTT
d_call: -; j_call: TRBJ2-3; v_call: TRBV2; clone_size: -; cdr3_aa: CASTADTQYF; cdr3_nt: TGTGCCAGCACGGCAGATACGCAGTATTTT
d_call: TRBD2; j_call: TRBJ2-2; v_call: TRBV2; clone_size: -; cdr3_aa: CASTGLLNTGELFF; cdr3_nt: TGTGCCAGCACGGGACTACTGAACACCGGGGAGCTGTTTTTT
d_call: TRBD2; j_call: TRBJ2-1; v_call: TRBV7-9; clone_size: -; cdr3_aa: CASSFSGTSLYEQFF; cdr3_nt: TGTGCCAGCAGCTTTTCCGGGACTAGTTTGTATGAGCAGTTCTTC
d_call: -; j_call: TRBJ2-3; v_call: TRBV5-4; clone_size: -; cdr3_aa: CASSSFNGGPDTQYF; cdr3_nt: TGTGCCAGCAGCTCCTTCAACGGGGGGCCAGATACGCAGTATTTT
d_call: -; j_call: TRBJ1-3; v_call: TRBV9; clone_size: -; cdr3_aa: CASGQADGRNTIYF; cdr3_nt: TGTGCCAGCGGGCAGGCTGACGGGAGGAACACCATATATTTT
d_call: -; j_call: TRBJ1-1; v_call: TRBV20-1; clone_size: -; cdr3_aa: CSAGGLEAFF; cdr3_nt: TGCAGTGCGGGAGGGTTGGAAGCTTTCTTT
d_call: -; j_call: TRBJ2-1; v_call: TRBV7-9; clone_size: -; cdr3_aa: CASVGLAGQDDNEQFF; cdr3_nt: TGTGCCAGCGTAGGGCTAGCGGGACAGGACGACAATGAGCAGTTCTTC
d_call: -; j_call: TRBJ2-5; v_call: TRBV4-1; clone_size: -; cdr3_aa: CASSHAEMRETQYF; cdr3_nt: TGCGCCAGCAGCCACGCGGAGATGCGGGAGACCCAGTACTTC
d_call: TRBD1; j_call: TRBJ2-7; v_call: TRBV4-1; clone_size: once; cdr3_aa: CASSPFPRDRPNEQYF; cdr3_nt: TGCGCCAGCAGCCCCTTCCCCCGGGACAGGCCCAACGAGCAGTACTTC
d_call: -; j_call: TRBJ2-7; v_call: TRBV9; clone_size: -; cdr3_aa: CASSVGVGQSYEQYF; cdr3_nt: TGTGCCAGCAGCGTAGGTGTCGGTCAGTCCTACGAGCAGTACTTC
d_call: -; j_call: TRBJ2-7; v_call: TRBV11-2; clone_size: -; cdr3_aa: CASTYRDNLYEQYF; cdr3_nt: TGTGCCAGCACCTACCGGGACAACCTCTACGAGCAGTACTTC
d_call: TRBD2; j_call: TRBJ2-2; v_call: TRBV6-5; clone_size: -; cdr3_aa: CASSYWRGGPTGELFF; cdr3_nt: TGTGCCAGCAGTTACTGGCGCGGGGGGCCCACCGGGGAGCTGTTTTTT
d_call: -; j_call: TRBJ2-1; v_call: TRBV4-1; clone_size: -; cdr3_aa: CASSQFGGGLSYNEQFF; cdr3_nt: TGCGCCAGCAGCCAATTTGGAGGGGGGTTATCCTACAATGAGCAGTTCTTC
d_call: -; j_call: TRBJ2-7; v_call: TRBV5-8; clone_size: few; cdr3_aa: CASIGESYEQYF; cdr3_nt: TGTGCCAGCATAGGAGAGAGCTACGAGCAGTACTTC
d_call: -; j_call: TRBJ1-5; v_call: TRBV5-6; clone_size: -; cdr3_aa: CASSMGSYGDQPQHF; cdr3_nt: TGTGCCAGCAGCATGGGCTCGTATGGCGATCAGCCCCAGCATTTT
d_call: -; j_call: TRBJ1-1; v_call: TRBV29-1; clone_size: once; cdr3_aa: CSVLPGSTEAFF; cdr3_nt: TGCAGCGTGCTACCAGGAAGCACTGAAGCTTTCTTT
d_call: -; j_call: TRBJ2-7; v_call: TRBV7-8; clone_size: -; cdr3_aa: CASSPPPWENYEQYF; cdr3_nt: TGTGCCAGCAGTCCCCCCCCGTGGGAAAACTACGAGCAGTACTTC
d_call: TRBD2; j_call: TRBJ2-1; v_call: TRBV27; clone_size: -; cdr3_aa: CASSTSGLAGVEQFF; cdr3_nt: TGTGCCAGCTCAACCTCGGGACTAGCGGGGGTTGAGCAGTTCTTC
d_call: TRBD1; j_call: TRBJ2-7; v_call: TRBV19; clone_size: -; cdr3_aa: CASSSGQGLEEQYF; cdr3_nt: TGTGCCAGTAGTTCTGGACAGGGTTTGGAGGAGCAGTACTTC
d_call: -; j_call: TRBJ1-4; v_call: TRBV2; clone_size: -; cdr3_aa: CASSNRESTEKLFF; cdr3_nt: TGTGCCAGCAGCAACAGGGAGTCTACTGAAAAACTGTTTTTT
d_call: -; j_call: TRBJ2-1; v_call: TRBV29-1; clone_size: once; cdr3_aa: CSVDGDSGPRSYNEQFF; cdr3_nt: TGCAGCGTTGACGGGGACTCCGGACCTCGCTCCTACAATGAGCAGTTCTTC
d_call: TRBD1; j_call: TRBJ1-2; v_call: TRBV9; clone_size: -; cdr3_aa: CASSDPSTGQGNYGYTF; cdr3_nt: TGTGCCAGCAGCGACCCCTCCACGGGACAGGGGAACTATGGCTACACCTTC
d_call: -; j_call: TRBJ1-2; v_call: TRBV7-9; clone_size: few; cdr3_aa: CASSLGDYGYTF; cdr3_nt: TGTGCCAGCAGCTTAGGCGACTATGGCTACACCTTC
d_call: -; j_call: TRBJ1-5; v_call: TRBV23-1; clone_size: -; cdr3_aa: CASSQSTLQQPQHF; cdr3_nt: TGCGCCAGCAGTCAATCTACTCTACAGCAGCCCCAGCATTTT
d_call: TRBD2; j_call: TRBJ2-7; v_call: TRBV20-1; clone_size: -; cdr3_aa: CSAGGDEQYF; cdr3_nt: TGCAGTGCTGGGGGGGACGAGCAGTACTTC
d_call: -; j_call: TRBJ2-5; v_call: TRBV7-9; clone_size: -; cdr3_aa: CASSLSLQETQYF; cdr3_nt: TGTGCCAGCAGCTTGAGCTTACAAGAGACCCAGTACTTC
d_call: -; j_call: TRBJ2-7; v_call: TRBV7-9; clone_size: -; cdr3_aa: CASSLGGLRTYEQYF; cdr3_nt: TGTGCCAGCAGCTTAGGAGGGTTGAGGACCTACGAGCAGTACTTC
d_call: -; j_call: TRBJ2-3; v_call: TRBV7-6; clone_size: -; cdr3_aa: CASSLGGDTDTQYF; cdr3_nt: TGTGCCAGCAGCTTGGGCGGGGACACAGATACGCAGTATTTT
d_call: -; j_call: TRBJ1-5; v_call: TRBV10-2; clone_size: -; cdr3_aa: CASSAQRSNQPQHF; cdr3_nt: TGCGCCAGCAGTGCACAAAGAAGCAATCAGCCCCAGCATTTT
d_call: -; j_call: TRBJ2-7; v_call: TRBV7-6; clone_size: -; cdr3_aa: CASSLSGQTYEQYF; cdr3_nt: TGTGCCAGCAGCTTATCAGGACAGACCTACGAGCAGTACTTC